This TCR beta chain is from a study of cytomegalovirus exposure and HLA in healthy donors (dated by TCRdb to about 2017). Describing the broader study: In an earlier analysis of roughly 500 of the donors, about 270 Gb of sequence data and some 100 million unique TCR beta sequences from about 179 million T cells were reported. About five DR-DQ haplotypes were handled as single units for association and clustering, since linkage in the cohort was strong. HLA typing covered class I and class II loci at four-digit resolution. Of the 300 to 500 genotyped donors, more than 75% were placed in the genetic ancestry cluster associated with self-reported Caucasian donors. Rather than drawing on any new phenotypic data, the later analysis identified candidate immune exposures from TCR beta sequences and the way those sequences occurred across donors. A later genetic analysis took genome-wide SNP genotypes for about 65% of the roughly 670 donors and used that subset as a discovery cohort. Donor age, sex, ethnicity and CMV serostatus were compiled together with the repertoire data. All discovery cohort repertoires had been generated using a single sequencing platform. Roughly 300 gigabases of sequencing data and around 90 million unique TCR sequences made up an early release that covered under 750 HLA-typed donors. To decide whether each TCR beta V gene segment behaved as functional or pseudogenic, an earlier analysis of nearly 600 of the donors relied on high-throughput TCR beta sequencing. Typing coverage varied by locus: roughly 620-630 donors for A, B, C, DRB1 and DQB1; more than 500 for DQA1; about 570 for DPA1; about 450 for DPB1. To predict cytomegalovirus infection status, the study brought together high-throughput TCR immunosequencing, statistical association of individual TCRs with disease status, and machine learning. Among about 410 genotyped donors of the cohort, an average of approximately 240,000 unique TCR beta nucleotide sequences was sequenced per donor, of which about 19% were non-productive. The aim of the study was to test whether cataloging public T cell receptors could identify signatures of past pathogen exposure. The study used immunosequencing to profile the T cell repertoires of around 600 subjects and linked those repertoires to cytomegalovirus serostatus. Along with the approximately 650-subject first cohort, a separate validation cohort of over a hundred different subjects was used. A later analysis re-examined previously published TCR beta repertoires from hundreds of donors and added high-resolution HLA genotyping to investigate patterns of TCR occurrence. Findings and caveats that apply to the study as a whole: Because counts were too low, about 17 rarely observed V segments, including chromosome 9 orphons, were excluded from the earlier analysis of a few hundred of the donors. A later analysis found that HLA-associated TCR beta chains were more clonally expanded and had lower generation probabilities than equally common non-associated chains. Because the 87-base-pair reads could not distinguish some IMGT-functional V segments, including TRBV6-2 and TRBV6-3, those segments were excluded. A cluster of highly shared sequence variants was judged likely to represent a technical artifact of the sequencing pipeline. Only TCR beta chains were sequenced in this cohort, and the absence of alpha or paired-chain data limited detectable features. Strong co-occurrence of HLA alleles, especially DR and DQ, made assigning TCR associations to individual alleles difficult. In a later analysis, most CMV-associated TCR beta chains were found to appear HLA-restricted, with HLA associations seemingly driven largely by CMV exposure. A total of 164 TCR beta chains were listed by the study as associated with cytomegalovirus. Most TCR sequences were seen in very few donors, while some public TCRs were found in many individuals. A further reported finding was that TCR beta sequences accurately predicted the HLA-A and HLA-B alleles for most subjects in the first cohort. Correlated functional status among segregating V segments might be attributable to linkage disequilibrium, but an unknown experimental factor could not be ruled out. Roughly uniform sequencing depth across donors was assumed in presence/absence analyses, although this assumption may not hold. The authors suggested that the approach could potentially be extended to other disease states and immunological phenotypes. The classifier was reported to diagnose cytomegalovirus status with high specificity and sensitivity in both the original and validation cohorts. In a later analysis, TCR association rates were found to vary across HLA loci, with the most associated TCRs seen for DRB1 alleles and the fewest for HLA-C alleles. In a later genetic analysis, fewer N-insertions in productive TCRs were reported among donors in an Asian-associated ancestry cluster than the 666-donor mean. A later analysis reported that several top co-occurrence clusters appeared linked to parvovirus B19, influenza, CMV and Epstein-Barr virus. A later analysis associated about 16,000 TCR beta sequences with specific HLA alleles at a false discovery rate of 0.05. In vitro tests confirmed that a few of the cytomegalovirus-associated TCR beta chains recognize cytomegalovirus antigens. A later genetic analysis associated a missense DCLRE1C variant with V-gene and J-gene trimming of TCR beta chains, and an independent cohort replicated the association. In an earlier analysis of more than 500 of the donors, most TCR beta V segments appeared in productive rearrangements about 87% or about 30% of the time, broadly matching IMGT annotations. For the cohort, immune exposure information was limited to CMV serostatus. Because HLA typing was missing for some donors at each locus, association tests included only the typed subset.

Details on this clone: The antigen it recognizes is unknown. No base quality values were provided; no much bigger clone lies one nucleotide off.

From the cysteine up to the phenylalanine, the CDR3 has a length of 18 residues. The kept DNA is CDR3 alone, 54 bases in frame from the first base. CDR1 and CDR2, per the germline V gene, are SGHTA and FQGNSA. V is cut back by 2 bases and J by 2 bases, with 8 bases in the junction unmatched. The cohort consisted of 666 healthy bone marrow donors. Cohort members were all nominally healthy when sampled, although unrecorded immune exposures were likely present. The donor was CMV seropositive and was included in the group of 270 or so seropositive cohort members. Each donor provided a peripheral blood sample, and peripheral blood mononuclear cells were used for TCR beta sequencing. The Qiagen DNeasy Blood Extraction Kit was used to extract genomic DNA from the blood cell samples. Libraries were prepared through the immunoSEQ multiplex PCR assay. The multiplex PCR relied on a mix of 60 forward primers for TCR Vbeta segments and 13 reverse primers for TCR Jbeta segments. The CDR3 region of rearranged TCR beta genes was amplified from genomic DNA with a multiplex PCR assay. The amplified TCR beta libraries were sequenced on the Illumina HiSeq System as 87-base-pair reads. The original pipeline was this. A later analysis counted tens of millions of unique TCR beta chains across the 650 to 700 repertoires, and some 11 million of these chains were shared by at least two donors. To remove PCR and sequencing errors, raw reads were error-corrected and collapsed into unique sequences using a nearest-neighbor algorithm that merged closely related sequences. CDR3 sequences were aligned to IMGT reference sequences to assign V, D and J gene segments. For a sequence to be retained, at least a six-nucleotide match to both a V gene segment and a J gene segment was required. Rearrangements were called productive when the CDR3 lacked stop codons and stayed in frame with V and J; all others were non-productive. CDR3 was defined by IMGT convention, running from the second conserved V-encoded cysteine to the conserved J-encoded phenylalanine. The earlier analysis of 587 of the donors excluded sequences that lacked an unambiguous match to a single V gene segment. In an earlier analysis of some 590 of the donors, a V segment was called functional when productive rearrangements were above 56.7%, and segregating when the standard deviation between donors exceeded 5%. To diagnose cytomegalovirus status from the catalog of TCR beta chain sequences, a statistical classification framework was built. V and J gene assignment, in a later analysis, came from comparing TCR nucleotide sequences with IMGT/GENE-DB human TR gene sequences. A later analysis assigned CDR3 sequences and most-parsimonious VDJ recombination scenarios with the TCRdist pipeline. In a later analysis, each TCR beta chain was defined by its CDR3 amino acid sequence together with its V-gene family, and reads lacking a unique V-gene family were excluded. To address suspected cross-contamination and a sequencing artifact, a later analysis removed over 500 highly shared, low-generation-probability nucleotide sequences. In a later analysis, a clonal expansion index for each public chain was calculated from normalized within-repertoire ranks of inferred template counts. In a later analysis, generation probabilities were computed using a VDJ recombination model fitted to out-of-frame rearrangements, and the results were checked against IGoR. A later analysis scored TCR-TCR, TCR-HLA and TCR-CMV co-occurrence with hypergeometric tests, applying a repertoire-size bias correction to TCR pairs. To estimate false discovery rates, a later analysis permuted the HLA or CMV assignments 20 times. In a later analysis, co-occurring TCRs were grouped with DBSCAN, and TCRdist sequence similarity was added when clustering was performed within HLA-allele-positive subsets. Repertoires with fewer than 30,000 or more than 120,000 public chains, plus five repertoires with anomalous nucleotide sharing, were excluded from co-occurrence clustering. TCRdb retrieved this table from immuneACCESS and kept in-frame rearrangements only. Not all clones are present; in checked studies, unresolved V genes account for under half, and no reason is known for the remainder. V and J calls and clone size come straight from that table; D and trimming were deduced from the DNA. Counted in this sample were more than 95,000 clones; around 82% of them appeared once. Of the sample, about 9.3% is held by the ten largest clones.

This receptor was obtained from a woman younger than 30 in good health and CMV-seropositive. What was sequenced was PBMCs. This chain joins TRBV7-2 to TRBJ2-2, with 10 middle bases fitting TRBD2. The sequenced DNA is TGTGCCAGCAGCTTATTTGGACTAGCGGACCTTAACACCGGGGAGCTGTTTTTT. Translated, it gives CASSLFGLADLNTGELFF. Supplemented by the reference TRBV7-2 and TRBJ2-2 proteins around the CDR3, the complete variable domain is GAGVSQSPSNKVTEKGKDVELRCDPISGHTALYWYRQSLGQGLEFLIYFQGNSAPDKSGLPSDRFSAERTGGSVSTLTIQRTQQEDSAVYLCASSLFGLADLNTGELFFGEGSRLTVL.